This is a list of T cell receptor beta chains from one sample in a study of T cell therapy after organ transplantation. Their cognate antigens are unknown. Clones were sequenced by immunoSEQ multiplex PCR, and TCRdb holds only the in-frame ones, with some missing. The profile covers around 50,000 clones, with approximately 94% appearing a single time and around 3.1% taken by the ten largest. The sequencing here drew on CD8+ T cells from blood, taken before autologous CMV-specific T cell therapy. These receptors all come from a human patient who had received a solid organ transplant and had CMV disease. CDR3s include the opening cysteine and the closing phenylalanine or tryptophan. The order of the fields is CDR3 protein, CDR3 DNA, V gene, D gene, clone size, J gene. A D gene is named only where the DNA matches it firmly. Rows give clone size only sometimes, using once, few, many, or a class for an expanded clone.

CDR3aa: CASSYSEGNTEAFF
CDR3nt: TGTGCCAGCAGTTACTCGGAGGGGAACACTGAAGCTTTCTTT
v_gene: TRBV6-5
d_gene: NA
abundance: NA
j_gene: TRBJ1-1

CDR3aa: CASSPLAVSTDTQYF
CDR3nt: TGTGCCAGCAGCCCTCTAGCGGTTAGCACAGATACGCAGTATTTT
v_gene: TRBV27
d_gene: TRBD2
abundance: NA
j_gene: TRBJ2-3

CDR3aa: CASSLHAGKPNYGYTF
CDR3nt: TGTGCCAGCAGCTTGCATGCAGGGAAACCCAACTATGGCTACACCTTC
v_gene: TRBV5-4
d_gene: NA
abundance: NA
j_gene: TRBJ1-2

CDR3aa: CASSLGTGVIEAFF
CDR3nt: TGTGCCAGCAGCTTAGGGACAGGGGTCATTGAAGCTTTCTTT
v_gene: TRBV13
d_gene: TRBD1
abundance: NA
j_gene: TRBJ1-1

CDR3aa: CAWMRTDYEQYF
CDR3nt: TGTGCCTGGATGCGGACAGACTACGAGCAGTACTTC
v_gene: TRBV30
d_gene: NA
abundance: NA
j_gene: TRBJ2-7

CDR3aa: CASSFSVKAKNIQYF
CDR3nt: TGTGCCAGCAGTTTCTCGGTTAAAGCCAAAAACATTCAGTACTTC
v_gene: TRBV27
d_gene: NA
abundance: NA
j_gene: TRBJ2-4

CDR3aa: CATSSGTGLYNEQFF
CDR3nt: TGTGCCACCAGCTCCGGGACAGGGCTATACAATGAGCAGTTCTTC
v_gene: TRBV15
d_gene: TRBD1
abundance: NA
j_gene: TRBJ2-1

CDR3aa: CASSLRTGSYEQYF
CDR3nt: TGTGCCAGCAGCTTAAGGACAGGGTCCTACGAGCAGTACTTC
v_gene: TRBV5-4
d_gene: TRBD1
abundance: NA
j_gene: TRBJ2-7

CDR3aa: CASSLGVRGLDSPLHF
CDR3nt: TGTGCCAGCAGCTTAGGGGTGAGGGGGCTAGATTCACCCCTCCACTTT
v_gene: TRBV7-3
d_gene: TRBD1
abundance: NA
j_gene: TRBJ1-6

CDR3aa: CASCRKGNTEAFF
CDR3nt: TGTGCCAGCTGCCGGAAGGGCAACACTGAAGCTTTCTTT
v_gene: TRBV13
d_gene: NA
abundance: NA
j_gene: TRBJ1-1

CDR3aa: CASSGEGGRGKTTTPELFF
CDR3nt: TGTGCCAGCAGCGGAGAGGGAGGAAGGGGAAAGACCACCACCCCGGAGCTGTTTTTT
v_gene: TRBV9
d_gene: NA
abundance: NA
j_gene: TRBJ2-2

CDR3aa: CASSEVGIDEQFF
CDR3nt: TGTGCCAGCAGTGAAGTGGGGATAGATGAGCAGTTCTTC
v_gene: TRBV2
d_gene: NA
abundance: once
j_gene: TRBJ2-1

CDR3aa: CASSPAVRQGARGQPQHF
CDR3nt: TGTGCCAGCTCACCAGCCGTGAGACAGGGGGCGAGGGGTCAGCCCCAGCATTTT
v_gene: TRBV18
d_gene: TRBD1
abundance: NA
j_gene: TRBJ1-5

CDR3aa: CASSISPGNEQYF
CDR3nt: TGTGCCAGTAGTATTTCCCCGGGGAACGAGCAGTACTTC
v_gene: TRBV19
d_gene: NA
abundance: NA
j_gene: TRBJ2-7

CDR3aa: CASMGTGQSSGANVLTF
CDR3nt: TGTGCCAGCATGGGCACAGGGCAGAGCTCTGGGGCCAACGTCCTGACTTTC
v_gene: TRBV2
d_gene: NA
abundance: NA
j_gene: TRBJ2-6

CDR3aa: CASSQLTSGITDTQYF
CDR3nt: TGTGCCAGCAGCCAGCTGACTAGCGGGATCACAGATACGCAGTATTTT
v_gene: TRBV4-2
d_gene: TRBD2
abundance: NA
j_gene: TRBJ2-3

CDR3aa: CASSDLDGGARETQYF
CDR3nt: TGTGCCAGCAGTGATCTCGATGGGGGGGCGCGGGAGACCCAGTACTTC
v_gene: TRBV25-1
d_gene: NA
abundance: once
j_gene: TRBJ2-5

CDR3aa: CASSVARDPEAFF
CDR3nt: TGTGCCAGCAGCGTAGCCCGGGACCCTGAAGCTTTCTTT
v_gene: TRBV9
d_gene: NA
abundance: NA
j_gene: TRBJ1-1

CDR3aa: CATQNPRESTGELFF
CDR3nt: TGTGCCACCCAGAACCCCAGGGAAAGCACCGGGGAGCTGTTTTTT
v_gene: TRBV19
d_gene: NA
abundance: NA
j_gene: TRBJ2-2

CDR3aa: CASGFSGGLGYEQYF
CDR3nt: TGTGCTAGTGGTTTTTCGGGAGGGTTAGGTTACGAGCAGTACTTC
v_gene: TRBV12-5
d_gene: TRBD2
abundance: NA
j_gene: TRBJ2-7

CDR3aa: CASKGSGRAKGYTF
CDR3nt: TGTGCCAGCAAAGGGTCGGGCAGGGCCAAGGGCTACACCTTC
v_gene: TRBV2
d_gene: NA
abundance: NA
j_gene: TRBJ1-2

CDR3aa: CASSIYENLQETQYF
CDR3nt: TGTGCCAGTAGTATTTATGAAAACCTCCAAGAGACCCAGTACTTC
v_gene: TRBV19
d_gene: NA
abundance: NA
j_gene: TRBJ2-5

CDR3aa: CASSFSVGLKETQYF
CDR3nt: TGTGCCAGCAGCTTTTCGGTGGGGCTTAAAGAGACCCAGTACTTC
v_gene: TRBV7-9
d_gene: NA
abundance: NA
j_gene: TRBJ2-5

CDR3aa: CASSVGYEQYF
CDR3nt: TGTGCCAGCAGTGTCGGCTACGAGCAGTACTTC
v_gene: TRBV6-1
d_gene: NA
abundance: NA
j_gene: TRBJ2-7

CDR3aa: CASSLLGGSWSYEQYF
CDR3nt: TGTGCCAGCAGCTTATTGGGTGGGAGTTGGTCCTACGAGCAGTACTTC
v_gene: TRBV11-2
d_gene: NA
abundance: NA
j_gene: TRBJ2-7

CDR3aa: CAWAAGGVYEQYF
CDR3nt: TGTGCCTGGGCGGCTGGGGGGGTCTACGAGCAGTACTTC
v_gene: TRBV30
d_gene: TRBD2
abundance: NA
j_gene: TRBJ2-7

CDR3aa: CASTRRESNEQFF
CDR3nt: TGTGCCAGCACTAGACGGGAAAGCAATGAGCAGTTCTTC
v_gene: TRBV2
d_gene: NA
abundance: NA
j_gene: TRBJ2-1

CDR3aa: CASSFDMGTDRRIYGYTF
CDR3nt: TGTGCCAGCAGCTTCGACATGGGGACAGATCGGAGGATCTATGGCTACACCTTC
v_gene: TRBV5-8
d_gene: TRBD1
abundance: NA
j_gene: TRBJ1-2

CDR3aa: CASSLEPAQESQYF
CDR3nt: TGTGCCAGCAGCTTAGAGCCGGCGCAAGAGTCCCAGTACTTC
v_gene: TRBV13
d_gene: NA
abundance: NA
j_gene: TRBJ2-5

CDR3aa: CASSLAIGGKQETQYF
CDR3nt: TGTGCCAGCAGCTTAGCGATAGGGGGCAAACAAGAGACCCAGTACTTC
v_gene: TRBV7-9
d_gene: TRBD1
abundance: NA
j_gene: TRBJ2-5

CDR3aa: CASYPSGSIFGEQFF
CDR3nt: TGTGCCAGCTACCCCTCTGGGTCTATTTTTGGTGAGCAGTTCTTC
v_gene: TRBV2
d_gene: NA
abundance: NA
j_gene: TRBJ2-1

CDR3aa: CATINRETDEQYF
CDR3nt: TGTGCCACCATAAACAGGGAAACCGACGAGCAGTACTTC
v_gene: TRBV6-5
d_gene: NA
abundance: NA
j_gene: TRBJ2-7

CDR3aa: CSVETGSVNTGELFF
CDR3nt: TGCAGCGTTGAAACAGGGTCGGTAAACACCGGGGAGCTGTTTTTT
v_gene: TRBV29-1
d_gene: NA
abundance: NA
j_gene: TRBJ2-2